This is a list of T cell receptor beta chains from one sample in a study of cytomegalovirus exposure and HLA in healthy donors. Libraries were prepared by immunoSEQ multiplex PCR; TCRdb keeps only in-frame clonotypes and omits some of them. The top ten hold about 1.2% of the sample, which has over 200,000 clones, approximately 87% seen once. The material sequenced was PBMCs. The receptors come from a human donor in good health. Both conserved end residues are part of each CDR3. A D gene is named only where the DNA matches it firmly. Clone size, where shown, is once, few, many, or a class for clones that have expanded.

d_gene	abundance	v_gene	j_gene	CDR3nt	CDR3aa
TRBD1	.	TRBV5-1	TRBJ2-5	TGCGCCAGCAGCAGCGGGACAGGGGGCGAGACCCAGTACTTC	CASSSGTGGETQYF
.	.	TRBV7-8	TRBJ1-4	TGTGCCAGCAGCTTAGGACAGGTTGCAACTAATGAAAAACTGTTTTTT	CASSLGQVATNEKLFF
.	few	TRBV2	TRBJ2-7	TGTGCCAGCAGTAGCACAGGGTGGTTTTACGAGCAGTACTTC	CASSSTGWFYEQYF
TRBD2	.	TRBV5-1	TRBJ2-1	TGCGCCAGCAGCACGGGACTAGCGGGCGGCGAGCAGTTCTTC	CASSTGLAGGEQFF
TRBD1	.	TRBV4-1	TRBJ2-7	TGCGCCAGCAGCCAAGAATACAGGGGTCGGTACGAGCAGTACTTC	CASSQEYRGRYEQYF
.	.	TRBV19	TRBJ1-1	TGTGCCAGTACCAGAGGGAACACTGAAGCTTTCTTT	CASTRGNTEAFF
.	once	TRBV9	TRBJ2-7	TGTGCCAGCAGCGTAGGAGCACCCGCCGACGAGCAGTACTTC	CASSVGAPADEQYF
.	.	TRBV27	TRBJ2-7	TGTGCCAGCAGTTTAATTGGGGGCTCCTATTCCTACGAGCAGTACTTC	CASSLIGGSYSYEQYF
TRBD1	.	TRBV7-9	TRBJ1-1	TGTTCCAGCAGGGGGACAGGGGGCGGAGGGGCTGAAGCTTTCTTT	CSSRGTGGGGAEAFF
TRBD1	.	TRBV15	TRBJ2-7	TGTGCCACCAGCAGAGTTTCCGGGACAGGGGACCCCTACGAGCAGTACTTC	CATSRVSGTGDPYEQYF
TRBD1	once	TRBV11-2	TRBJ2-7	TGTGCCAGCAGCTTCGGACAGGGGCAGAGCGAGCAGTACTTC	CASSFGQGQSEQYF
TRBD2	.	TRBV19	TRBJ2-7	TGTGCCAGTAGTATAACGACTAGCGGGAACTCCTACGAGCAGTACTTC	CASSITTSGNSYEQYF
.	.	TRBV27	TRBJ2-5	TGTGCCAGCAGTCGACAGGAGCAAGAGACCCAGTACTTC	CASSRQEQETQYF
TRBD1	.	TRBV14	TRBJ1-2	TGTGCCAGCAGCCAAGGATCCAGGGGGCCTCCAATCGGCTACACCTTC	CASSQGSRGPPIGYTF
.	.	TRBV7-8	TRBJ2-1	TGTGCCAGCAGCTTACCCAGAACAGGGTACAATGAGCAGTTCTTC	CASSLPRTGYNEQFF
.	.	TRBV7-9	TRBJ1-2	TGTGCCAGCAGCTTTCGAGAAAACTATGGCTACACCTTC	CASSFRENYGYTF
TRBD1	few	TRBV9	TRBJ1-2	TGTGCCAGCAGCTTCACTCCGGGACAGGGTGCCCCCTACACCTTC	CASSFTPGQGAPYTF
TRBD1	.	TRBV19	TRBJ1-2	TGTGCCAGTAGTGGACAGGGCTATGGCTACACCTTC	CASSGQGYGYTF
.	.	TRBV27	TRBJ1-2	TGTGCCAGCAGTCCCCGGGGTCTGTTTGATGGCTACACCTTC	CASSPRGLFDGYTF
TRBD2	.	TRBV28	TRBJ2-7	TGTGCCAGCACCGTCGGGGGGGGCGGGATCTCCTACGAGCAGTACTTC	CASTVGGGGISYEQYF
.	.	TRBV7-2	TRBJ2-3	TGTGCCAGCAGCTTAGATTCCAGAACAGATACGCAGTATTTT	CASSLDSRTDTQYF
.	.	TRBV4-3	TRBJ1-2	TGCGCCAGCAGCCAACTTCTTACGGGGGGGCTTGATGGCTACACCTTC	CASSQLLTGGLDGYTF
.	.	TRBV29-1	TRBJ1-1	TGCAGCGTTGAAAGGGGGTCACCCCTCACAGCTTTCTTT	CSVERGSPLTAFF
TRBD2	.	TRBV9	TRBJ2-1	TGTGCCAGCAGCCAAACGGGGGTCCTAGCGGGGGGCAATGAGCAGTTCTTC	CASSQTGVLAGGNEQFF
.	.	TRBV15	TRBJ1-5	TGTGCCACCAGCAGAGATAACCGGGACAATCAGCCCCAGCATTTT	CATSRDNRDNQPQHF
TRBD1	.	TRBV5-1	TRBJ2-1	TGCGCCAGCAGCTCCGGGGGGGGACAGGGGGCGAGGCAGTTCTTC	CASSSGGGQGARQFF
.	.	TRBV29-1	TRBJ2-2	TGCAGCTACGAAAGAGACACCGGGGAGCTGTTTTTT	CSYERDTGELFF
TRBD1	.	TRBV7-9	TRBJ2-7	TGTGCCAGCAGCTCTCCTAGAGGACAGGGGGGCTACGAGCAGTACTTC	CASSSPRGQGGYEQYF
.	.	TRBV25-1	TRBJ2-5	TGTGCCAGCGGGAGAGGCGGCGGGCGCGAGACCCAGTACTTC	CASGRGGGRETQYF
.	.	TRBV5-1	TRBJ1-1	TGCGCCAGCAGGGCAGAGGGCACTGAAGCTTTCTTT	CASRAEGTEAFF